The present entry profiles one T cell receptor (beta chain) with its context. The data originate from a study of regulatory T cells in long-lasting Graves disease. Time point in this sample: newly diagnosed GD, antithyroid drugs for less than 3 months. The TCR library used RNA extracted from PBMCs. Building the TCR beta libraries relied on iRepertoire HTBI primers, and CDR3 regions underwent Arm-PCR. In TCRdb, the multiplex PCR reads were re-called with MiXCR into one record per CDR3 protein. Of under 300,000 distinct CDR3 sequences listed, 15% to 20% are singletons. V was clipped by 4 bases and J by 3 bases; unmatched bases: 5. CDR3 length: 15 residues. A further study also used this sample, focusing on T cells in Graves' hyperthyroidism and ophthalmopathy.

The chain couples TRBV12-3 or TRBV12-4 to TRBJ2-3; 9 positions agree with TRBD2. This specimen consisted of peripheral blood mononuclear cells (PBMCs), obtained at new diagnosis, from a patient treated with antithyroid drugs. This receptor was identified in a woman between 25 and 40 years old with Graves disease. The CDR3 loop is CASSYRRGGTDTQYF. CDR3 nucleotides: TGTGCCAGCAGTTATAGGCGGGGGGGAACAGATACGCAGTATTTT.